This T cell receptor beta chain is drawn from a study of CD8 T cells in Susac syndrome. The V and J ends lost 9 bases and 7 bases, in that order; junction bases with no gene match: 9. This CDR3 comprises 14 residues. Germline V gene data show CDR1 as SNHLY and CDR2 as FYNNEI. With random hexamers, reverse transcription was performed on about 0.45 to 1 ug of RNA. In TCRdb, the immunoSEQ multiplex PCR reads were re-called with MiXCR into one record per CDR3 protein. The top ten clones hold roughly 0.2% of a sample with about 300,000 distinct CDR3 sequences, about 88% of them seen once. The TCR originated in a human donor with multiple sclerosis. The J gene is TRBJ2-1, the V gene TRBV2; TRBD2 matches at 10 bases. The sequenced sample was CD8+ T cells from PBMCs. The CDR3 DNA follows: TGTGCCAGATGGGAACTAGCGGGAAAGAATGAGCAGTTCTTC. Its translation: CARWELAGKNEQFF.